One and the same sample provided the 14 T cell receptor beta chains below, sequenced in a study of radiation and T cells in renal cell carcinoma. TCRdb's table, derived via immunoSEQ multiplex PCR, lists solely in-frame clones and lacks some. This sample has several thousand clones; less than 75% occur once, and the top ten carry roughly a fifth. Treatment in this sample: 15 Gy SBRT to primary tumor, nephrectomy 4 weeks later. Sequences were derived from tumor tissue, sampled from a patient whose treatment included radiotherapy and nephrectomy. The receptor set was obtained from a man in his 60s with renal cell carcinoma.

This clone was counted a few times. The chain couples TRBV27 to TRBJ1-5, with TRBD1 matching over 7 bases. Germline loops: CDR1 MNHEY, CDR2 SMNVEV (reference sequence). The junction had 7 bases not matched to a gene; V was cut back by 4 bases and J by 7 bases. CDR3 size: 14 residues. The CDR3 spells CASSSLGGGQPQHF. CDR3 bases: TGTGCCAGCAGTTCCTTAGGGGGCGGACAGCCCCAGCATTTT.

The CDR3 nucleotides are TGTGCCAGTAGTATGGGGGGGGATAGCAATCAGCCCCAGCATTTT. Translation gives CASSMGGDSNQPQHF. The V gene is TRBV19, the J gene TRBJ1-5; TRBD1 is a possible D gene (5 bases). V lost 3 bases to trimming and J lost 0 bases, with 9 bases between them. CDR3 size: 15 residues. CDR1 is LNHDA, CDR2 SQIVND, per germline (reference sequence).

The V gene is TRBV7-9, the J gene TRBJ2-3; weak D call: TRBD2 (5 bases). CDR3 length: 13 residues. Looked up from germline, CDR1 is SEHNR and CDR2 is FQNEAQ (reference sequence). The germline V and J ends were trimmed by 2 bases and 3 bases, with 6 bases remaining between them. CDR3 in amino acids: CASSLRETDTQYF. CDR3 DNA sequence: TGTGCCAGCAGCTTACGGGAAACAGATACGCAGTATTTT.

This clone is categorized as medium-sized. The CDR3 DNA follows: TGTGCCAGCAGTTTTCTCCAATCCCCCTCCTACGAGCAGTACTTC. It encodes CASSFLQSPSYEQYF. V usage is TRBV28 and J usage is TRBJ2-7; D call uncertain. Germline-derived CDR1 and CDR2 are MDHEN and SYDVKM. V was clipped by 3 bases and J by 0 bases, with 12 bases between them. The CDR3 extends over 15 amino acids. The complete variable domain, with remaining parts taken from reference TRBV28 and TRBJ2-7, reads DVKVTQSSRYLVKRTGEKVFLECVQDMDHENMFWYRQDPGLGLRLIYFSYDVKMKEKGDIPEGYSVSREKKERFSLILESASTNQTSMYLCASSFLQSPSYEQYFGPGTRLTVT.

This clone turned up a few times. The rearrangement links TRBV28 to TRBJ1-4; D is uncertain. Deletions cut 7 bases from V and 8 bases from J, with 11 bases between. The CDR3 consists of 12 residues. Germline CDR1 MDHEN, CDR2 SYDVKM. The CDR3 spells CASNRAGEKLFF. The CDR3 DNA reads TGTGCCAGCAACCGGGCAGGAGAAAAACTGTTTTTT. The full variable domain, completed using reference TRBV28 and TRBJ1-4, is DVKVTQSSRYLVKRTGEKVFLECVQDMDHENMFWYRQDPGLGLRLIYFSYDVKMKEKGDIPEGYSVSREKKERFSLILESASTNQTSMYLCASNRAGEKLFFGSGTQLSVL.

V gene TRBV15 combines with J gene TRBJ2-7; D possibly corresponds to TRBD1 (5 bases). The CDR3 runs 13 residues. The germline CDR1 and CDR2 sequences are LNHNV and YYDKDF (reference sequence). Trimming left V 8 bases short and J 4 bases short, with 15 bases between. Written as DNA, the CDR3 is TGTGCCACCGGGCCCAGGGAAGGGTACGAGCAGTACTTC. This encodes CATGPREGYEQYF.

This chain uses TRBV28 with TRBJ1-3; D is unclear. Between the trimmed V and J ends, which lost 5 bases and 1 base, there was a span of 24 bases. The CDR3 sequence is 19 residues long. Germline V CDR1 and CDR2: MDHEN, SYDVKM. As DNA, the CDR3 is TGTGCCAGCAGTCTCCGGTTGACCTCGGTATTCGGTTCTGGAAACACCATATATTTT. This encodes CASSLRLTSVFGSGNTIYF.

The V call is TRBV7-2, the J call TRBJ1-1; 7 bases map to TRBD1. Germline V gene lookup returns CDR1 SGHTA and CDR2 FQGNSA. V trimming: 0 bases; J trimming: 7 bases; junction bases outside the gene matches: 8. This CDR3 contains 15 residues. The CDR3 coding sequence is TGTGCCAGCAGCTTAGCCGGGCAGGGGGATGGTGAAGCTTTCTTT. Translating gives CASSLAGQGDGEAFF.

Sample share makes this clone medium-sized. The chain links TRBV5-1 to TRBJ1-3; D possibly corresponds to TRBD1 (6 bases). The CDR3 covers 15 residues. The germline V gene has CDR1 SGHRS and CDR2 YFSETQ. V dropped 0 bases and J dropped 0 bases, with 7 bases sitting between them. CDR3 sequence reads: CASSLADSSGNTIYF. In DNA, the CDR3 is TGCGCCAGCAGCTTGGCGGACAGCTCTGGAAACACCATATATTTT. Variable domain in full (rest from reference TRBV5-1 and TRBJ1-3): KAGVTQTPRYLIKTRGQQVTLSCSPISGHRSVSWYQQTPGQGLQFLFEYFSETQRNKGNFPGRFSGRQFSNSRSEMNVSTLELGDSALYLCASSLADSSGNTIYFGEGSWLTVV.

The V and J genes are TRBV5-1 and TRBJ2-1; the D is unclear. CDR1 is SGHRS, CDR2 YFSETQ, per germline. V was clipped by 0 bases and J by 5 bases, with 12 bases between them. There are 15 residues in the CDR3. CDR3 nucleotides: TGCGCCAGCAGCTTGGTAGGGCTCGGTGACAATGAGCAGTTCTTC. It codes for CASSLVGLGDNEQFF.

The chain is built from TRBV13 and TRBJ1-2; 9 bases fit TRBD1. After removal of 0 bases from V and 7 bases from J, the junction contained 9 bases not matched to a gene. This CDR3 region has 16 residues. CDR1 PRHDT and CDR2 FYEKMQ come from the germline V gene (reference sequence). The CDR3 DNA reads TGTGCCAGCAGCTTAGGCACCGCTACAGGGGGCGGTGGCTACACCTTC. Translated, it gives CASSLGTATGGGGYTF.

This chain uses TRBV5-4 with TRBJ1-2, with 7 bases aligning to TRBD1. Trimming at V came to 4 bases and at J to 4 bases, leaving 13 bases not matched to a gene. CDR3 length: 16 residues. Germline assignment: CDR1 SGHNT and CDR2 YYREEE (reference sequence). CDR3 loop: CASSPLTGTAVYGYTF. The CDR3 bases are TGTGCCAGCAGCCCCCTTACCGGGACAGCCGTCTATGGCTACACCTTC.

The chain links TRBV7-8 to TRBJ1-1; D not certain. V shed 5 bases and J shed 2 bases, with 6 bases lying between them. Germline assignment: CDR1 SGHVS and CDR2 FQNEAQ. This CDR3 has 12 amino acids. The CDR3 is CASSARNTEAFF. DNA of the CDR3: TGTGCCAGCAGCGCTCGTAACACTGAAGCTTTCTTT.

The rearrangement links TRBV27 to TRBJ2-7, with 9 bases fitting TRBD1. The CDR3 covers 16 residues. Trimming took 6 bases from V and 7 from J; bases not matched to a gene: 16. The germline V gene has CDR1 MNHEY and CDR2 SMNVEV (reference sequence). CDR3 nucleotide sequence: TGTGCCAGCAGAACACTCTCCGGGACAGGGAGGGAGGAGCAGTACTTC. This translates into CASRTLSGTGREEQYF.